One sample yielded the 2 T cell receptor beta chains listed below, sequenced in a study of T cell repertoires in cytomegalovirus infection. TCRdb re-called the reads through MiXCR, storing one row per CDR3 protein. Of about 530,000 distinct CDR3 sequences listed, 26% are singletons. The sequenced sample consisted of PBMCs. Receptors were obtained from a human donor in good health (CMV status not recorded). Some clones in this sample may be carry-over from other donors' samples.

This rearrangement joins TRBV5-4 to TRBJ1-1, with D perhaps TRBD1 (5 bases). The V gene's germline CDR1 is SGHNT and CDR2 YYREEE (reference sequence). The CDR3 contains 18 residues. Trimming shortened V by 3 bases and J by 1 base, and 22 bases separated the two germline ends. The CDR3 is CASSSGVRVQFSNTEAFF. CDR3 DNA: TGTGCCAGCAGCTCGGGGGTCAGGGTCCAGTTTTCGAACACTGAAGCTTTCTTT.

This clonotype has only a few counts. This chain links TRBV6-2 or TRBV6-3 with TRBJ2-3, with a tentative D call TRBD2 (5 bases). V shed 0 bases and J shed 9 bases, with 10 bases lying between them. The CDR3 is made up of 13 amino acids. The germline V gene encodes CDR1 MNHEY and CDR2 SVGEGT. Written as DNA, the CDR3 is TGTGCCAGCAGTTACTCCGGGATAAGAACGCAGTATTTT. This translates into CASSYSGIRTQYF.